A selection of T cell receptor beta chains follows, all from one sample in a study of T cell changes during pregnancy in multiple sclerosis. Using immunoSEQ multiplex PCR, the repertoire was profiled, and TCRdb retains in-frame clones only, with some absent. The table has about 56,000 clones, less than 90% seen once; the top ten hold 0.38%. The specimen was CD4+ T cells from peripheral blood mononuclear cells, collected in the third trimester of pregnancy. Receptor source: a female donor with multiple sclerosis, enrolled in a pregnancy study. The CDR3 runs from the conserved cysteine through the conserved F or W. A D gene is named only where the DNA matches it firmly. Not every row has a clone size; where given, it reads once, few, many or a size class.

J,V,size,D,DNA,CDR3
TRBJ2-1,TRBV5-4,-,TRBD2,TGTGCCAGCAGCCAAGGCCTAGCGGGAGCTTCACCTACTGAGCAGTTCTTC,CASSQGLAGASPTEQFF
TRBJ1-1,TRBV18,-,-,TGTGCCAGCTCACCACCCCGACTGGCGGGGAACACTGAAGCTTTCTTT,CASSPPRLAGNTEAFF
TRBJ1-3,TRBV10-3,-,-,TGTGGTCACTGGTCAGGCTCTGGAAACACCATATATTTT,CGHWSGSGNTIYF
TRBJ1-1,TRBV19,few,-,TGTGCCAGTGGTGGACAGTGGAACACTGAAGCTTTCTTT,CASGGQWNTEAFF
TRBJ1-2,TRBV9,once,-,TGTGCCAGCAGCGAGGAGGGGTTGAGAGGCTACACCTTC,CASSEEGLRGYTF
TRBJ2-5,TRBV19,-,-,TGTGCCAGTAGTAATAACCAAGAGACCCAGTACTTC,CASSNNQETQYF
TRBJ1-2,TRBV6-5,-,TRBD1,TGTGCCAGCAGCTCCCCAGGACAGGGGGGAGGCTACACCTTC,CASSSPGQGGGYTF
TRBJ1-2,TRBV7-8,-,TRBD1,TGTGCCAGCAGCTCGGACCGGGGACAGGGGGTTTCTAACTATGGCTACACCTTC,CASSSDRGQGVSNYGYTF
TRBJ2-7,TRBV7-9,once,-,TGTGCCAGCAGCTCGGACAGCTTCTCCTACGAGCAGTACTTC,CASSSDSFSYEQYF
TRBJ2-4,TRBV5-1,-,-,TGCGCCAGCAGCTCCCGGCCTGAGGAGTTAGCCAAAAACATTCAGTACTTC,CASSSRPEELAKNIQYF
TRBJ2-1,TRBV6-5,-,TRBD1,TGTGCCAGCAGGAGAGACCGGGACAGTAAAAATGAGCAGTTCTTC,CASRRDRDSKNEQFF
TRBJ1-1,TRBV2,-,-,TGTGCCAGCAGTGTCTGGCATGACAGTGCAAAGAACACTGAAGCTTTCTTT,CASSVWHDSAKNTEAFF
TRBJ2-5,TRBV6-1,-,-,TGTGCCAGCAGTGCCGGAGGGACCCAGTACTTC,CASSAGGTQYF
TRBJ2-6,TRBV5-1,-,-,TGCGCCAGCAGCTCCCTGGGGAGCTCTGGGGCCAACGTCCTGACTTTC,CASSSLGSSGANVLTF
TRBJ1-2,TRBV18,-,-,TGTGCCAGCTCACCAGGGAGGATGAACTATGGCTACACCTTC,CASSPGRMNYGYTF
TRBJ2-7,TRBV9,-,TRBD1,TGTGCCAGCAGCGAGGCGGGACAGGGGGACGAGCAGTACTTC,CASSEAGQGDEQYF
TRBJ1-2,TRBV5-1,-,-,TGCGCCAGCGACCTCTCAGGGGAAAGAGACTATGGCTACACCTTC,CASDLSGERDYGYTF
TRBJ1-2,TRBV6-1,once,-,TGTGCCAGCAGTGAAGCGCCTTTCCGGGACATAATAAGCTACACCTTC,CASSEAPFRDIISYTF
TRBJ2-1,TRBV5-5,-,-,TGTGCCAGCAGCTTGGGACAGAACCCAAATGAGCAGTTCTTC,CASSLGQNPNEQFF
TRBJ2-2,TRBV6-5,medium-sized,-,TGTGCCAGCCGTCCGGGAGTAATTAACACCGGGGAGCTGTTTTTT,CASRPGVINTGELFF
TRBJ2-2,TRBV11-2,-,-,TGTGCCAGCAGCTTAGCATTTAGAGAGTCCGGGGAGCTGTTTTTT,CASSLAFRESGELFF
TRBJ1-2,TRBV29-1,-,-,TGCAGCGTTTCAGGGAATCAAGGTGGCTACACCTTC,CSVSGNQGGYTF
TRBJ1-4,TRBV27,-,-,TGTGCCAGCAGTCCGTTACAGGCTACCAATGAAAAACTGTTTTTT,CASSPLQATNEKLFF
TRBJ1-6,TRBV2,-,-,TGTGCCAGCAGTGAATCACGGAATTCACCCCTCCACTTT,CASSESRNSPLHF
TRBJ1-2,TRBV30,-,-,TGTGCCTGGAGCCCTATTCCGGTGTATGGCTACACCTTC,CAWSPIPVYGYTF
TRBJ2-1,TRBV9,-,TRBD2,TGTGCCAGCAGCGTGAGGGGTAGCGGGGGTGGCTACAATGAGCAGTTCTTC,CASSVRGSGGGYNEQFF
TRBJ2-1,TRBV6-5,-,-,TGTGCCAGCAGTGGACTTGGCGACAATGAGCAGTTCTTC,CASSGLGDNEQFF
TRBJ2-3,TRBV5-1,-,TRBD2,TGCGCCAGCAGCTTCTCGGTAGCGGGGGCTAGCACAGATACGCAGTATTTT,CASSFSVAGASTDTQYF
TRBJ1-6,TRBV6-5,-,TRBD1,TGTGCCAGCAGTTGGGACAGGGGTTCCTATAATTCACCCCTCCACTTT,CASSWDRGSYNSPLHF
TRBJ1-1,TRBV7-9,-,-,TGTGCCAGCAGCTTGGGGGGGGTGAACACTGAAGCTTTCTTT,CASSLGGVNTEAFF
TRBJ2-7,TRBV25-1,-,TRBD2,TGTGCCAGCGCGAAGGGACTAGCGGAAAACTACGAGCAGTACTTC,CASAKGLAENYEQYF
TRBJ2-1,TRBV11-3,-,TRBD2,TGTGCCAGCAGCTTAGGTGCGGGGGGGCCGGATGAGCAGTTCTTC,CASSLGAGGPDEQFF
TRBJ2-7,TRBV6-5,-,TRBD2,TGTGCCAGCAGTTACCAAGCGGGAGATAACTACGAGCAGTACTTC,CASSYQAGDNYEQYF
TRBJ1-1,TRBV7-2,many,-,TGTGCCAGCAGCTATACACAGGAAATGAACACTGAAGCTTTCTTT,CASSYTQEMNTEAFF
TRBJ2-7,TRBV6-1,-,TRBD1,TGTGCCAGCACAGGGGACAGGAACTACGAGCAGTACTTC,CASTGDRNYEQYF
TRBJ2-7,TRBV5-1,-,TRBD1,TGCGCCAGCAGCTCGGACAGGTTTAGGAGGGAGCAGTACTTC,CASSSDRFRREQYF
TRBJ1-1,TRBV6-1,-,-,TGTGCCAGCAGTGAACGAGGGCGTCCTGAAGCTTTCTTT,CASSERGRPEAFF
TRBJ1-1,TRBV10-3,once,-,TGTGCCAAGCGATCACAGGGAGAGGGCACTGAAGCTTTCTTT,CAKRSQGEGTEAFF
TRBJ1-3,TRBV10-1,-,TRBD1,TGCGCCAGCGGAGGGGACAGTCGGACCATATATTTT,CASGGDSRTIYF
TRBJ1-1,TRBV5-1,-,-,TGCGCCAGCCGCCTAAAGGACTTGAACACTGAAGCTTTCTTT,CASRLKDLNTEAFF
TRBJ2-3,TRBV15,-,-,TGTGCCACCAGCAGAGCCGTAGCAGCCGATTTAACAGATACGCAGTATTTT,CATSRAVAADLTDTQYF
TRBJ1-5,TRBV6-1,-,-,TGTGCCAGCAGTGAAGGGGGCCATAGCAATCAGCCCCAGCATTTT,CASSEGGHSNQPQHF
TRBJ2-3,TRBV7-9,once,TRBD1,TGTGCCAGCAGCCTTCAACTAATTCAGGGGGAAACAGATACGCAGTATTTT,CASSLQLIQGETDTQYF
TRBJ1-1,TRBV27,-,TRBD1,TGTGCCAGCAGTTTAAGGACAGGGAGCACTGAAGCTTTCTTT,CASSLRTGSTEAFF
TRBJ2-6,TRBV5-5,-,-,TGTGCCAGCAGCGGCTGGGGGCTCTCTGGGGCCAACGTCCTGACTTTC,CASSGWGLSGANVLTF
TRBJ2-5,TRBV7-8,once,-,TGTGCCAGCAGCTTAGAAGCTAGCGAGTTTGAGACCCAGTACTTC,CASSLEASEFETQYF
TRBJ2-7,TRBV7-2,-,-,TGTGCCAGCAGCTTACACGGCGGGTCCTACGAGCAGTACTTC,CASSLHGGSYEQYF
TRBJ2-2,TRBV30,-,-,TGTGCCTGGGGCCACGCCTCGTCGAACACCGGGGAGCTGTTTTTT,CAWGHASSNTGELFF
TRBJ2-3,TRBV5-1,-,-,TGCGCCAGCAGCTCCGGGGTGGCGGGAGATACGCAGTATTTT,CASSSGVAGDTQYF
TRBJ2-3,TRBV7-8,-,-,TGTGCCAGCAGCCTGCTAGGGGGGGCGGCGGATACGCAGTATTTT,CASSLLGGAADTQYF
TRBJ2-5,TRBV27,-,-,TGTGCCAGCAGTAGCCTACAGGGGATTGAGCGGGAAGAGACCCAGTACTTC,CASSSLQGIEREETQYF
TRBJ2-5,TRBV5-1,-,-,TGCGCCAGCAGGAGGCAAGAGACCCAGTACTTC,CASRRQETQYF
TRBJ1-5,TRBV25-1,-,-,TGTGCCAGCAGGGGACATATCAATCAGCCCCAGCATTTT,CASRGHINQPQHF
TRBJ2-1,TRBV2,-,TRBD2,TGTGCCAGCCAACGGACTAGCGGGGGCCATGAGCAGTTCTTC,CASQRTSGGHEQFF
TRBJ2-1,TRBV7-2,-,-,TGTGCCAGCAGCTACTTTAGCGGACTCAACAATGAGCAGTTCTTC,CASSYFSGLNNEQFF
TRBJ1-3,TRBV4-2,-,-,TGTGCCAGCAGCCAAGATCCTCAGGGTCAGACTGGAAACACCATATATTTT,CASSQDPQGQTGNTIYF
TRBJ1-5,TRBV7-9,-,TRBD1,TGTGCCAGCAGCCGAGGGACAGCCTTTAAAGATAGCAATCAGCCCCAGCATTTT,CASSRGTAFKDSNQPQHF
TRBJ1-4,TRBV9,-,-,TGTGCCAGCAGCAAACTCCAGATTATAGGACAAGGCGGTAATGAAAAACTGTTTTTT,CASSKLQIIGQGGNEKLFF
TRBJ1-1,TRBV19,once,TRBD1,TGTGCCAGTAGTACCCTAGACAGGGGGCTAACCGCTGAAGCTTTCTTT,CASSTLDRGLTAEAFF